Following are 8 T cell receptor beta chains from one sample sequenced in a study of blood T cell repertoires in COVID-19. Some clones are missing from TCRdb's copy, which holds only in-frame ones; the method was immunoSEQ multiplex PCR. The sample gives 110,000 to 150,000 clones, 85% of which show up once; around 6.2% is in the top ten. Sequencing used PBMCs or T cells enriched from blood (not recorded which). The receptor set was obtained from a woman between 40 and 55 years old who had recovered from COVID-19.

The chain couples TRBV27 to TRBJ2-7; D uncertain. The ends were cut back, 6 bases at V and 4 bases at J, with 16 bases in the middle. Germline assignment: CDR1 MNHEY and CDR2 SMNVEV (reference sequence). This CDR3 is built from 14 residues. CDR3 sequence: CASSPSVADYEQYF. The CDR3 DNA is TGTGCCAGCAGCCCCTCCGTAGCAGATTACGAGCAGTACTTC.

The chain has TRBV30 and TRBJ2-7; 8 positions match TRBD1. CDR3 length: 14 amino acids. J lost 1 base, V lost 1 base, and 3 bases had no gene match. The germline V gene encodes CDR1 GTSNPN and CDR2 SVGIG (reference sequence). The CDR3 loop is CAWSETGGSYEQYF. In nucleotides, the CDR3 is TGTGCCTGGAGTGAAACAGGGGGGTCCTACGAGCAGTACTTC. Combining the CDR3 with reference TRBV30 and TRBJ2-7 gives the whole variable domain SQTIHQWPATLVQPVGSPLSLECTVEGTSNPNLYWYRQAAGRGLQLLFYSVGIGQISSEVPQNLSASRPQDRQFILSSKKLLLSDSGFYLCAWSETGGSYEQYFGPGTRLTVT.

The chain links TRBV5-4 to TRBJ1-1; D remains ambiguous. CDR1 and CDR2 from the germline V gene are SGHNT and YYREEE (reference sequence). This CDR3 spans 11 amino acids. V dropped 1 base and J dropped 6 bases, with 4 bases sitting between them. The CDR3 reads CASSLLSEAFF. The DNA for the CDR3 is TGTGCCAGCAGCTTGCTCTCTGAAGCTTTCTTT.

The chain links TRBV5-1 to TRBJ2-7; a possible D gene is TRBD1 (6 bases). The CDR3 loop spans 14 amino acids. The germline V gene encodes CDR1 SGHRS and CDR2 YFSETQ. The V end was cut by 3 bases, the J end by 2 bases, with 12 bases between. This chain's CDR3 is CASSSRGQTYEQYF. For the CDR3, the DNA is TGCGCCAGCAGCTCACGGGGACAAACCTACGAGCAGTACTTC. Based on the CDR3 plus reference TRBV5-1 and TRBJ2-7, the full variable domain is KAGVTQTPRYLIKTRGQQVTLSCSPISGHRSVSWYQQTPGQGLQFLFEYFSETQRNKGNFPGRFSGRQFSNSRSEMNVSTLELGDSALYLCASSSRGQTYEQYFGPGTRLTVT.

The chain couples TRBV28 to TRBJ2-2; D is possibly TRBD1 (5 bases). Between the trimmed V and J ends, which lost 6 bases and 1 base, there was a span of 9 bases. The CDR3 is 14 residues long. Looked up from germline, CDR1 is MDHEN and CDR2 is SYDVKM. The CDR3 DNA sequence: TGTGCCAGCAGCCATCAGGGGAACACCGGGGAGCTGTTTTTT. This translates into CASSHQGNTGELFF.

This chain joins TRBV7-6 and TRBJ2-2, with 8 bases lining up with TRBD2. Trimming removed 6 bases from V and 6 bases from J; junction bases left unmatched: 9. In germline, CDR1 is SGHVS, CDR2 FNYEAQ. The CDR3 spans 15 residues. The CDR3 is CASREITGGSGELFF. The CDR3 DNA follows: TGTGCCAGCAGAGAGATCACGGGGGGGTCCGGGGAGCTGTTTTTT.

The chain links TRBV18 to TRBJ2-3, with TRBD2 as a possible D gene (6 bases). V gave up 6 bases and J gave up 2 bases, with 9 bases separating them. CDR1 and CDR2 (germline): KGHSH, LQKENI. There are 13 residues in the CDR3. The CDR3 DNA follows: TGTGCCAGCTCCCGCGGGGCCACAGATACGCAGTATTTT. Its protein product is CASSRGATDTQYF.

The rearrangement links TRBV9 to TRBJ2-1, with 8 nucleotides matching TRBD2. CDR3 length: 15 amino acids. Germline CDR1 is SGDLS and CDR2 is YYNGEE. Unmatched junction bases numbered 3, after V lost 4 bases and J lost 0 bases. This chain's CDR3 is CASSPGGASYNEQFF. The CDR3, as DNA: TGTGCCAGCAGCCCCGGGGGGGCCTCCTACAATGAGCAGTTCTTC.